Listed below are T cell receptor beta chains from one sample, sequenced in a study of T cells in Graves' hyperthyroidism and ophthalmopathy. One entry per CDR3 protein, called by TCRdb with MiXCR from the multiplex PCR reads. In the table there are some 500,000 distinct CDR3 sequences, 16% of which are singletons. The sample consisted of blood. The source of these receptors is a woman aged 30 to 39 with Graves' ophthalmopathy. The CDR3 runs from the conserved cysteine through the conserved F or W. D genes are given only for firm matches. A clone size is listed for some rows: how often the clone was seen (once, few, many), or a class if it is expanded.

few	TRBV3-1	14	.	TRBJ2-7	CASSQDPGYYEQYF	TGTGCCAGCAGCCAAGATCCAGGTTACTACGAGCAGTACTTC
.	TRBV14	16	.	TRBJ2-1	CASSQDLPSLYNEQFF	TGTGCCAGCAGCCAAGACCTCCCTTCCCTATACAATGAGCAGTTCTTC
.	TRBV29-1	15	TRBD1	TRBJ2-7	CSVVGGQRSSYEQYF	TGCAGCGTTGTAGGGGGCCAGCGGAGCTCCTACGAGCAGTACTTC
.	TRBV5-1	13	.	TRBJ1-4	CASSLGQAEKLFF	TGCGCCAGCAGCTTGGGACAGGCCGAAAAACTGTTTTTT
.	TRBV4-1	12	.	TRBJ2-3	CASSHIGDTQYF	TGCGCCAGCAGCCATATAGGCGATACGCAGTATTTT
many	TRBV18	14	TRBD2	TRBJ2-7	CASSPQAGGYEQYF	TGTGCCAGCTCACCACAGGCGGGAGGCTACGAGCAGTACTTC
many	TRBV7-9	14	TRBD1	TRBJ2-7	CASSLTQGAYEQYF	TGTGCCAGCAGCTTAACTCAGGGGGCCTACGAGCAGTACTTC
many	TRBV29-1	12	.	TRBJ2-5	CSSSGVIETQYF	TGCAGCTCATCAGGTGTTATTGAGACCCAGTACTTC
many	TRBV2	12	.	TRBJ2-3	CASTLSTDTQYF	TGTGCCTCCACGCTTTCCACAGATACGCAGTATTTT
many	TRBV6-1	17	TRBD2	TRBJ2-7	CASSELTPASGIYEQYF	TGTGCCAGCAGTGAGCTTACCCCAGCTAGCGGGATTTACGAGCAGTACTTC
.	TRBV4-1	16	TRBD2	TRBJ2-2	CASSQLAGQNTGELFF	TGCGCCAGCAGCCAATTAGCGGGACAGAACACCGGGGAGCTGTTTTTT
.	TRBV19	14	.	TRBJ2-2	CASSIEWNTGELFF	TGTGCCAGTAGTATAGAGTGGAACACCGGGGAGCTGTTTTTT
few	TRBV14	16	TRBD2	TRBJ2-1	CASSQVIAGVYNEQFF	TGTGCCAGCAGCCAAGTTATAGCGGGAGTGTACAATGAGCAGTTCTTC
many	TRBV6-6	15	.	TRBJ2-5	CASSYGGTAPEDQYF	TGTGCCAGCAGTTACGGCGGCACGGCCCCAGAGGACCAGTACTTC
few	TRBV7-8	15	.	TRBJ2-5	CASSLGTVPQETQYF	TGTGCCAGCAGCCTCGGGACTGTTCCTCAAGAGACCCAGTACTTC
many	TRBV2	12	.	TRBJ2-7	CASSGVPYEQYF	TGTGCCAGCAGTGGCGTCCCCTACGAGCAGTACTTC
many	TRBV6-1	13	.	TRBJ2-1	CASSEARGTEQFF	TGTGCCAGCAGTGAAGCGCGTGGTACTGAGCAGTTCTTC
many	TRBV30	12	TRBD2	TRBJ2-1	CAWAGTTNEQFF	TGTGCCTGGGCAGGGACTACAAATGAGCAGTTCTTC
few	TRBV6-1	15	.	TRBJ2-7	CASRSLTRMHYEQYF	TGTGCCAGCAGATCTTTAACTAGAATGCACTACGAGCAGTACTTC
few	TRBV19	13	.	TRBJ1-5	CASKDSSNQPQHF	TGTGCCAGTAAGGACAGCTCTAATCAGCCCCAGCATTTT
many	TRBV30	13	TRBD1	TRBJ1-2	CAWSGGQGIGYTF	TGTGCCTGGAGTGGGGGACAGGGTATCGGCTACACCTTC
many	TRBV7-9	12	.	TRBJ2-5	CASSLDFRDQYF	TGTGCCAGCAGCTTAGATTTCCGGGACCAGTACTTC
.	TRBV6-1	16	TRBD2	TRBJ2-1	CASSFTSGRAFPEQFF	TGTGCCAGCAGTTTCACTAGCGGGAGGGCCTTCCCTGAGCAGTTCTTC
few	TRBV6-1	16	TRBD1	TRBJ1-5	CASSEVTGGRHQPQHF	TGTGCCAGCAGTGAAGTAACAGGGGGAAGGCATCAGCCCCAGCATTTT
many	TRBV20-1	14	TRBD1	TRBJ1-2	CSASPGQGDYGYTF	TGCAGTGCTAGCCCGGGACAGGGGGACTATGGCTACACCTTC
few	TRBV6-1	15	.	TRBJ2-3	CASSRTLAAPDTQYF	TGTGCCAGCAGTCGCACCCTAGCAGCCCCAGATACGCAGTATTTT
many	TRBV28	13	.	TRBJ2-7	CASRGTVEYEQYF	TGTGCCAGCCGCGGGACAGTAGAATACGAGCAGTACTTC
few	TRBV7-9	15	.	TRBJ1-2	CASSLVEDRIYGYTF	TGTGCCAGCAGCTTAGTGGAGGACAGAATTTATGGCTACACCTTC
many	TRBV2	11	.	TRBJ2-5	CASSVTETQYF	TGTGCCAGCAGTGTCACAGAGACCCAGTACTTC
many	TRBV28	13	.	TRBJ1-5	CASSLRRNQPQHF	TGTGCCAGCAGTTTACGGAGAAATCAGCCCCAGCATTTT
many	TRBV7-2	16	.	TRBJ2-6	CASSPTVGSGANVLTF	TGTGCCAGCAGCCCAACGGTGGGCTCTGGGGCCAACGTCCTGACTTTC
.	TRBV27	17	TRBD1	TRBJ1-2	CASRGPGQGLGIYGYTF	TGTGCCAGCAGGGGGCCGGGACAGGGATTGGGGATTTATGGCTACACCTTC
.	TRBV29-1	14	TRBD2	TRBJ2-2	CSVEGGEGTGELFF	TGCAGCGTTGAAGGAGGGGAGGGGACCGGGGAGCTGTTTTTT
many	TRBV10-3	15	.	TRBJ2-2	CAISEPWTNTGELFF	TGTGCCATCAGTGAACCATGGACCAACACCGGGGAGCTGTTTTTT
.	TRBV4-2	14	TRBD1	TRBJ1-1	CASSRGGQGAEAFF	TGTGCCAGCAGCCGAGGGGGCCAGGGGGCTGAAGCTTTCTTT
many	TRBV5-1	15	.	TRBJ2-7	CASSLGGLVIEMQYF	TGCGCCAGCAGCTTGGGAGGACTCGTAATTGAGATGCAGTACTTC
many	TRBV20-1	17	TRBD1	TRBJ1-2	CSARARGGQGANYGYTF	TGCAGTGCTAGAGCCCGGGGGGGACAGGGGGCGAACTATGGCTACACCTTC
.	TRBV6-1	15	TRBD1	TRBJ2-3	CASSERTGTTDTQYF	TGTGCCAGCAGTGAAAGGACAGGTACCACAGATACGCAGTATTTT
once	TRBV5-1	13	.	TRBJ2-7	CAGSLPGSGEQYF	TGCGCCGGCAGCTTACCCGGATCAGGTGAGCAGTACTTC
.	TRBV14	16	TRBD1	TRBJ2-3	CASSQGWGQSTDTQYF	TGTGCCAGCAGCCAAGGATGGGGACAGAGCACAGATACGCAGTATTTT
many	TRBV5-1	15	TRBD1	TRBJ2-7	CASSLDRSGGYEQYF	TGCGCCAGCAGCTTGGATCGGTCAGGGGGATACGAGCAGTACTTC
many	TRBV20-1	13	.	TRBJ2-3	CSAWTSSTDTQYF	TGCAGTGCTTGGACCTCGAGCACAGATACGCAGTATTTT
.	TRBV20-1	14	.	TRBJ2-7	CSARDSSENYEQYF	TGCAGTGCTAGAGATAGCAGCGAGAACTACGAGCAGTACTTC
.	TRBV6-2/TRBV6-3	14	.	TRBJ1-1	CASSYSPGSTEAFF	TGTGCCAGCAGTTACTCACCGGGTAGTACTGAAGCTTTCTTT
few	TRBV2	13	TRBD1	TRBJ1-2	CTSRGQVNYGYTF	TGTACCAGCAGGGGACAGGTTAACTATGGCTACACCTTC
many	TRBV7-9	15	TRBD2	TRBJ2-1	CASRETSVVYNEQFF	TGTGCCAGCAGGGAGACTAGCGTCGTCTACAATGAGCAGTTCTTC
many	TRBV19	13	.	TRBJ1-1	CASSPFGATEAFF	TGTGCCAGTAGCCCCTTTGGGGCGACTGAAGCTTTCTTT
many	TRBV3-1	13	TRBD1	TRBJ2-7	CASSDRGGYEQYF	TGTGCCAGCAGCGACAGGGGAGGCTACGAGCAGTACTTC
many	TRBV27	13	.	TRBJ2-1	CASSSTGYNEQFF	TGTGCCAGCAGCAGCACAGGTTACAATGAGCAGTTCTTC
.	TRBV20-1	13	.	TRBJ1-2	CSASFTGKGGYTF	TGCAGTGCTAGTTTCACGGGGAAGGGGGGCTACACCTTC
.	TRBV6-1	13	.	TRBJ1-2	CASSEEQGRGYTF	TGTGCCAGCAGTGAGGAACAGGGTAGGGGCTACACCTTC
few	TRBV19	13	.	TRBJ1-5	CASSSGNNQPQHF	TGTGCCAGTAGTAGTGGGAATAATCAGCCCCAGCATTTT
many	TRBV7-3	15	.	TRBJ1-2	CASSRGRDNDYGYTF	TGTGCCAGCAGCCGGGGGCGCGATAACGACTATGGCTACACCTTC
.	TRBV7-2	14	.	TRBJ2-7	CASSFLGRIHEQYF	TGTGCCAGCAGCTTTTTGGGGAGGATTCACGAGCAGTACTTC
.	TRBV9	18	TRBD1	TRBJ1-4	CASSAGDRGPATNEKLFF	TGTGCCAGCAGCGCCGGGGACAGGGGTCCAGCAACTAATGAAAAACTGTTTTTT
.	TRBV4-1	15	.	TRBJ2-7	CASSQRGGYSYEQYF	TGCGCCAGCAGCCAACGAGGGGGATACTCCTACGAGCAGTACTTC
many	TRBV11-2	14	.	TRBJ2-5	CASRQGGATETQYF	TGTGCCAGCAGGCAAGGGGGGGCCACAGAGACCCAGTACTTC
.	TRBV10-3	12	.	TRBJ1-1	CAIREGNTEAFF	TGTGCCATCAGGGAGGGGAACACTGAAGCTTTCTTT
.	TRBV30	13	TRBD2	TRBJ2-7	CAWMASGGYEQYF	TGTGCCTGGATGGCTAGCGGGGGCTACGAGCAATACTTC
.	TRBV28	15	.	TRBJ2-2	CASSLMTGDTGELFF	TGTGCCAGCAGTTTGATGACAGGAGACACCGGGGAGCTGTTTTTT